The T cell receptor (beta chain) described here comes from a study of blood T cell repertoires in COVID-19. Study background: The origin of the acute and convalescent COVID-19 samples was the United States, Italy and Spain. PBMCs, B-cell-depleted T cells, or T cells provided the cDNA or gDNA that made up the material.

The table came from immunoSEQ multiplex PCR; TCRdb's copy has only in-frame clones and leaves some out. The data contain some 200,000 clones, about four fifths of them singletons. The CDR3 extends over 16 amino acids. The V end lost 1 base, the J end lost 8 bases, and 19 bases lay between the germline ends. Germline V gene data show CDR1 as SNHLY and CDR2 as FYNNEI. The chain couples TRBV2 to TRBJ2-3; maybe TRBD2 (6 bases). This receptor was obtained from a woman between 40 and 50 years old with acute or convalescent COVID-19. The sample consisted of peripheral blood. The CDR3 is CASSEVIGNVGGTQYF. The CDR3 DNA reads TGTGCCAGCAGTGAAGTAATAGGAAATGTGGGGGGTACGCAGTATTTT.